This T cell receptor beta chain was observed in a study of cytomegalovirus exposure and HLA in healthy donors. Whole-study context: About 84% of roughly 430 genotyped donors fell in the Caucasian-associated ancestry cluster.

The PCR made use of 60 Vbeta and 13 Jbeta primers. This table comes from immunoSEQ multiplex PCR, and its TCRdb copy is limited to in-frame clones, with some not included. The sample has 96,000 or so clones. With 2 bases clipped from V and 12 bases from J, the junction kept 1 base outside the gene matches. This CDR3 contains 13 residues. Per germline, CDR1 MRHNA and CDR2 SNTAGT. Of note for this clone: The target antigen is unknown.

Findings of the study overall: Presence/absence analyses assumed roughly uniform sequencing depth across donors.

The chain has TRBV6-4 and TRBJ2-1; 13 bases map to TRBD2. The sample taken for sequencing was PBMCs. The sequence was collected from a woman aged 25 to 39 in good health and CMV-seronegative. This CDR3 reads CASSDGLAGVQFF. As DNA, the CDR3 is TGTGCCAGCAGTGACGGACTAGCGGGGGTGCAGTTCTTC.